This TCR beta chain is drawn from a study of lymphopenia after photon versus proton radiotherapy (dated by TCRdb to the late 2010s). Describing the broader study: The study compared the immunological effects of photon versus proton radiation therapy in patients with gastrointestinal tumors who developed high-grade lymphopenia. The goal of the study was to describe how the two radiation modalities differ in their effects on the immune system. The cohort included approximately 18 patients with gastrointestinal tumors who developed lymphopenia after receiving either photon or proton therapy.

Libraries were prepared through the immunoSEQ multiplex PCR assay. T cell repertoires were profiled with deep sequencing of rearranged TCR beta loci together with multiparametric flow cytometry. This is the immuneACCESS table as TCRdb keeps it, with only in-frame sequences that have V and J called. A part of the clones is gone; compared with another copy, unresolved V genes explain less than half, and the rest is unexplained. The sample table shows 83,000 or so clones, and 80% to 90% are seen once. Together, the top ten hold 1.2% to 1.5% of the sample. Beyond this particular receptor, the publication reports: After the lymphocyte count nadir, photon-treated repertoires showed oligoclonal expansion, especially of CD8+ Temra cells, which drove the drop in diversity. Across the cohort, among patients who died, a greater drop in TCR diversity after the nadir was inversely correlated with overall survival time. The survival association was assessed only in patients who died, and the authors presented better survival with proton therapy as a possibility rather than a demonstrated result. Relative stability during treatment was observed in proton-treated patients, whereas loss of naive T cells and TCR diversity and gain of effector/memory populations were observed in photon-treated patients.

Remarks on this clone: What antigen it recognizes has not been identified. There are no base qualities to consult, and no much larger clone falls within one base.

The sample consisted of peripheral blood, taken from a patient treated with proton-based radiotherapy. This sequence was found in a man aged 55-75 years with pancreatic cancer.

The DNA sequence is given as TGTGCCAGCAGCTTAAGGTCCGGGGAGCTGTTTTTT. Its protein is CASSLRSGELFF. The rearrangement joined TRBV13 to TRBJ2-2, with the D gene too uncertain to name. Trimming takes 2 bases from V and 6 bases from J, and the germline ends sit 4 bases apart. From a lookup of the germline V gene (reference sequence), CDR1 and CDR2 are PRHDT and FYEKMQ. The cysteine opens and the phenylalanine closes a CDR3 of 12 amino acids. The DNA shown is the 36-base CDR3, in frame from base 1.